This T cell receptor (beta chain) was recovered during a study of T cells in Graves' hyperthyroidism and ophthalmopathy. Exclusion criteria comprised uncontrolled infection, other autoimmune disease, pregnancy or lactation. Amplified TCR beta CDR3 regions came from RNA transcripts. HTBI primers were employed in a first-round RT-PCR of the TCR CDR3. In TCRdb, the multiplex PCR reads were re-called with MiXCR into one record per CDR3 protein. The sample shows more than 500,000 distinct CDR3 sequences, 35% to 55% of them seen only once. This clonotype was sampled from an adult woman with Graves' disease, either hyperthyroidism or ophthalmopathy (not recorded which). What was sequenced was peripheral blood or thyroid tissue (not recorded which).

The CDR3 DNA sequence: TGTGCCACCAGGGCTGGGGGAACGGAGACCCAGTACTTC. Its translation is CATRAGGTETQYF. The gene calls are TRBV2 and TRBJ2-5; D could derive from TRBD1 or TRBD2 (5 bases each). The CDR3 sequence is 13 residues long. CDR1 and CDR2 (germline): SNHLY, FYNNEI. V gave up 10 bases and J gave up 5 bases, with 17 bases separating them.